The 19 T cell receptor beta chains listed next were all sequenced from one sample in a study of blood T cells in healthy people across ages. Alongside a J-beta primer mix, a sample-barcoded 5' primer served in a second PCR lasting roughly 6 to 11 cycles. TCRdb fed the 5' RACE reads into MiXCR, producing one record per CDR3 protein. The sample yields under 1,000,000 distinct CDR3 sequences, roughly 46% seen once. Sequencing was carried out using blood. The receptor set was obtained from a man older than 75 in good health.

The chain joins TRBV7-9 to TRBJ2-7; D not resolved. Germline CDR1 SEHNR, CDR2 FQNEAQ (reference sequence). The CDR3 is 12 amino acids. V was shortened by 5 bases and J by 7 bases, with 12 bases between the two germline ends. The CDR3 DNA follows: TGTGCCAGCAGCGATCGACTGGAAGAGCAGTACTTC. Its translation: CASSDRLEEQYF.

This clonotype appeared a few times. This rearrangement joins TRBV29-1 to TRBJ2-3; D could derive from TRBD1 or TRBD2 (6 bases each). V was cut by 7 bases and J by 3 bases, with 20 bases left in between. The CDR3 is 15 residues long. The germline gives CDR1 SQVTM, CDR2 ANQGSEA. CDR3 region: CSAGGTGISTDTQYF. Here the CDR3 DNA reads TGCAGCGCCGGGGGAACAGGGATCTCGACAGATACGCAGTATTTT.

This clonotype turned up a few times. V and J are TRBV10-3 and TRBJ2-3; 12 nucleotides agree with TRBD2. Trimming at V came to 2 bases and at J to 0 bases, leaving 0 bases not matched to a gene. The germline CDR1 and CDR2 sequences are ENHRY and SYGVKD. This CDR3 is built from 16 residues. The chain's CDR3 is CAISEGLAGSTDTQYF. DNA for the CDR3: TGTGCCATCAGTGAGGGACTAGCGGGAAGCACAGATACGCAGTATTTT.

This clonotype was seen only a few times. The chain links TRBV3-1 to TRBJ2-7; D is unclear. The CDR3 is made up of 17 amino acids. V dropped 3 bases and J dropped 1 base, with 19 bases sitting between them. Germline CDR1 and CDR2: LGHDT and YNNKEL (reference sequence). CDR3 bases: TGTGCCAGCAGCCAGGGTCGCGGAGCTAAACGATCCTACGAGCAGTACTTC. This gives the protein CASSQGRGAKRSYEQYF.

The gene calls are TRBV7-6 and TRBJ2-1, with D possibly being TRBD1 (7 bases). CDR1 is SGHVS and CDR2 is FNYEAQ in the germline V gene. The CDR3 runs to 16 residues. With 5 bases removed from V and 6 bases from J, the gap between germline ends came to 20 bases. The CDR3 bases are TGTGCCAGCAGCCCCATCGTATGGCAGGGGGGCAATGAGCAGTTCTTC. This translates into CASSPIVWQGGNEQFF.

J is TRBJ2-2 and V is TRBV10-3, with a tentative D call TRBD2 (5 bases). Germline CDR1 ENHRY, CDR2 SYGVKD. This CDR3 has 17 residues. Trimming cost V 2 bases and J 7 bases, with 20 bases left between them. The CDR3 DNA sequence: TGTGCCATCAGTGAGGAGGAGGCTAGCCTTAGAAACGGGGAGCTGTTTTTT. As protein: CAISEEEASLRNGELFF.

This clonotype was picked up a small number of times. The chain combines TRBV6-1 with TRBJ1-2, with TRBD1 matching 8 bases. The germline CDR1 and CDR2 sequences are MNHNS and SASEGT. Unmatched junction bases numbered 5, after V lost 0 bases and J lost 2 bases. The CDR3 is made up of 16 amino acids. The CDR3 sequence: CASSEAGDRPNYGYTF. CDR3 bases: TGTGCCAGCAGTGAAGCCGGGGACAGGCCCAACTATGGCTACACCTTC.

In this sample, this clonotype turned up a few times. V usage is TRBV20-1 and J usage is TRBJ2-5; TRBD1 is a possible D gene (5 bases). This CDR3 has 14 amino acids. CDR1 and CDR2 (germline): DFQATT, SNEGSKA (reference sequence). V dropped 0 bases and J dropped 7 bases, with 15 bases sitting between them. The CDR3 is CSARDPRGGRTQYF. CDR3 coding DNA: TGCAGTGCTAGAGATCCAAGGGGCGGACGGACCCAGTACTTC.

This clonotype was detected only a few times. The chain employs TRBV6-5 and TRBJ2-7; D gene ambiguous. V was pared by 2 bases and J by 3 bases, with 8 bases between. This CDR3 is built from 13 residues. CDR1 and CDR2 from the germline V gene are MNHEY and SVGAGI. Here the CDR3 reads CASSYGKFYEQYF. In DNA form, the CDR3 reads TGTGCCAGCAGTTACGGGAAATTCTACGAGCAGTACTTC.

CDR3 sequence: CASSLAMEETQYF. In DNA, the CDR3 is TGTGCCAGCAGCTTAGCAATGGAAGAGACCCAGTACTTC. This chain connects TRBV7-8 to TRBJ2-7; D unclear. The end of the DNA aligns better with TRBJ2-5, so the J call may be wrong. The germline V gene encodes CDR1 SGHVS and CDR2 FQNEAQ. The CDR3 spans 13 residues.

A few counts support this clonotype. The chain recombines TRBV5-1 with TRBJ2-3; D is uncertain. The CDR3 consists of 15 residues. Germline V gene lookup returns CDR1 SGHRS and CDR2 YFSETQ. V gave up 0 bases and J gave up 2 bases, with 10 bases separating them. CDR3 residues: CASSLVWSFTDTQYF. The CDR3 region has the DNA TGCGCCAGCAGCTTGGTTTGGTCTTTCACAGATACGCAGTATTTT. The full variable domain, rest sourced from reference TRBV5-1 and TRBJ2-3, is KAGVTQTPRYLIKTRGQQVTLSCSPISGHRSVSWYQQTPGQGLQFLFEYFSETQRNKGNFPGRFSGRQFSNSRSEMNVSTLELGDSALYLCASSLVWSFTDTQYFGPGTRLTVL.

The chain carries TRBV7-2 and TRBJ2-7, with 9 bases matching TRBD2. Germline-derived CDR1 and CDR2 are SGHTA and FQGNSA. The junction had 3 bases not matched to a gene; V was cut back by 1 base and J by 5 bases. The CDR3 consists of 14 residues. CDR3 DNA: TGTGCCAGCAGCTTAGGGACTAGCGACCACGAGCAGTACTTC. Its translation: CASSLGTSDHEQYF. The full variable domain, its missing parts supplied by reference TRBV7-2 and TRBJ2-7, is GAGVSQSPSNKVTEKGKDVELRCDPISGHTALYWYRQSLGQGLEFLIYFQGNSAPDKSGLPSDRFSAERTGGSVSTLTIQRTQQEDSAVYLCASSLGTSDHEQYFGPGTRLTVT.

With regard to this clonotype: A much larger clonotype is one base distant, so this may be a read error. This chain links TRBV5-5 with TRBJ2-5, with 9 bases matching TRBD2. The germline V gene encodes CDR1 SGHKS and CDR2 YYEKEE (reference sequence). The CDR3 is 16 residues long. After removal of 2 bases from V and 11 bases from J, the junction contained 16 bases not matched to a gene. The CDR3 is CASSFAGTSRGNEQYF. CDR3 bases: TGTGCCAGCAGCTTCGCCGGGACTAGCAGAGGCAATGAGCAGTACTTC. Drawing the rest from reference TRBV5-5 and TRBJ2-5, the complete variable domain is DAGVTQSPTHLIKTRGQQVTLRCSPISGHKSVSWYQQVLGQGPQFIFQYYEKEERGRGNFPDRFSARQFPNYSSELNVNALLLGDSALYLCASSFAGTSRGNEQYFGPGTRLLVL.

The CDR3 reads CASSESVPPAYF. CDR3 bases: TGTGCCAGCAGCGAAAGCGTCCCCCCAGCGTATTTT. J is TRBJ2-3 and V is TRBV7-2, with unresolved D. The V gene lost 5 bases and the J gene lost 14 bases, with 17 bases spanning the gap. The CDR3 is made up of 12 amino acids. Germline V gene data show CDR1 as SGHTA and CDR2 as FQGNSA.

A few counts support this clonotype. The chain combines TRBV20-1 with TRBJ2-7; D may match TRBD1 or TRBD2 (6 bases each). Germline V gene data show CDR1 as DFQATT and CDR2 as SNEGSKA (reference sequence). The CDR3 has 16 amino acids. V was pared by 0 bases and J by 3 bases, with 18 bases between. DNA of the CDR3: TGCAGTGCTAGAGATACTTTGGGGGGACAAATCTACGAGCAGTACTTC. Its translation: CSARDTLGGQIYEQYF.

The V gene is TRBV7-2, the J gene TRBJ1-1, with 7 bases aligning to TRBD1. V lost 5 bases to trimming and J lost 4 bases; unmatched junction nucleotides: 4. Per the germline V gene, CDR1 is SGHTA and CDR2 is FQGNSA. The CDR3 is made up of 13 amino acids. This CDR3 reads CASSTQGSTEAFF. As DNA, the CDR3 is TGTGCCAGCAGCACACAGGGGTCCACTGAAGCTTTCTTT.

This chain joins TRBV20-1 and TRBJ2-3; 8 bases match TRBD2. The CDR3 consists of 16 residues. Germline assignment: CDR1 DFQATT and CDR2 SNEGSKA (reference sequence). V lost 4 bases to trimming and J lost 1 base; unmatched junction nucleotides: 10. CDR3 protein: CSAMGLVLDGTDTQYF. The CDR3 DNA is TGCAGTGCTATGGGACTAGTTCTAGACGGCACAGATACGCAGTATTTT.

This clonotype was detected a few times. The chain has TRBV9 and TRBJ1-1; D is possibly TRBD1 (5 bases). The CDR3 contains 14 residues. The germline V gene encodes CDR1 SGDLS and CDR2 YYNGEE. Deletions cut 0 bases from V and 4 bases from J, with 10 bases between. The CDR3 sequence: CASSVAPGGTEAFF. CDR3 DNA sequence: TGTGCCAGCAGCGTAGCTCCGGGGGGCACTGAAGCTTTCTTT.

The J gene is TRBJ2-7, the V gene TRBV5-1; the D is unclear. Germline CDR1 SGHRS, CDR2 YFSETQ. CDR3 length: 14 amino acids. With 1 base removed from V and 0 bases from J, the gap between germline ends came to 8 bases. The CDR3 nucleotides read TGCGCCAGCAGCTTGAGGGTCAGCTCCTACGAGCAGTACTTC. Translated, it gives CASSLRVSSYEQYF.